This entry is about one T cell receptor (beta chain). Its antigen is still unknown. This likely stems from a read error, as it lies one base from a far larger clone. This entry belongs to a study of beta chain features in type 1 diabetes. General study points: A possible short-template PCR bias applies equally to patients and controls. The cDNA sequencing approach could over-represent high-TCR-expressing cells. In every one of the four CD4+ subsets, TCRB CDR3s were moderately but significantly shorter in Type 1 diabetes patients.

This CDR3 is 11 amino acids long. Trimming stripped 2 bases from V and 4 bases from J, with 1 base between. Per the germline V gene, CDR1 is SGHTA and CDR2 is FQGTGA. The entirety of the isolated RNA underwent reverse transcription, so expressed TCRB transcripts were sequenced. There were 3.5 million or so reads on average in the naive, central memory and regulatory T cell samples. Profiling relied on immunoSEQ multiplex PCR, and the TCRdb table lists in-frame clones only, not all of them. The table has fewer than 350,000 clones, about 7.8% seen once; the top ten hold approximately 0.99%. The chain employs TRBV7-3 and TRBJ2-3; unclear D gene. The source of this sequence is a woman younger than 30 in good health. The sample comprised central memory CD4+ T cells from blood. The CDR3 DNA reads as TGTGCCAGCAGCTTAGCAGATACGCAGTATTTT. Its translation is CASSLADTQYF.